These T cell receptor beta chains were read from a single sample in a study of CD8 T cells in Susac syndrome. TCRdb reprocessed the immunoSEQ multiplex PCR reads via MiXCR and lists one record per CDR3 protein. The sample yields 25,000 to 30,000 distinct CDR3 sequences, around 94% seen once. Sequencing was done on a sample of CD8+ T cells from PBMCs. These TCRs come from a human donor in good health. CDR3s include the opening cysteine and the closing phenylalanine or tryptophan. A D gene is named only where the DNA matches it firmly. Size is stated for part of the rows, as once, few or many counts, or as a class when the clone is expanded.

NA	TRBV20-1	TRBD1	TRBJ1-6	TGCAGTGCCACGTCGGCCCGGGACAGGGGTTCACCCCTCCACTTT	CSATSARDRGSPLHF
NA	TRBV28	NA	TRBJ1-1	TGTGCCAGCAGTCCCGAGACAGTTGAAGCTTTCTTT	CASSPETVEAFF
NA	TRBV5-1	NA	TRBJ1-1	TGCGCCAGCAGCTTGGGTAGAACCATGAACACTGAAGCTTTCTTT	CASSLGRTMNTEAFF
NA	TRBV20-1	NA	TRBJ2-1	TGCAGTGCTAGATCCAGGGTAGGGAATGAGCAGTTCTTC	CSARSRVGNEQFF
NA	TRBV10-1	NA	TRBJ2-3	TGCGCCAGCAGTGAGTTCCGACCGCCAAGCACAGATACGCAGTATTTT	CASSEFRPPSTDTQYF
NA	TRBV29-1	TRBD2	TRBJ2-1	TGCAGCGTTGAGACTAGCGGGGGGCCATTCTTATACAATGAGCAGTTCTTC	CSVETSGGPFLYNEQFF
NA	TRBV7-2	NA	TRBJ2-2	TGTGCCAGCAGCTTCCCTAACACCGGGGAGCTGTTTTTT	CASSFPNTGELFF
NA	TRBV11-2	NA	TRBJ1-1	TGTGCCAGCAGACCTGGGGGGTTGACTGAAGCTTTCTTT	CASRPGGLTEAFF
NA	TRBV5-1	NA	TRBJ1-1	TGCGCCAGCAGCTCCGTATTAAGCACTGAAGCTTTCTTT	CASSSVLSTEAFF
NA	TRBV5-1	NA	TRBJ2-1	TGCGCCAGCAGCTGGGGGAATGAGCAGTTCTTC	CASSWGNEQFF
NA	TRBV4-1	TRBD1	TRBJ1-1	TGCGCCAGCAGCCACTTCTTCGGACAGGGGGCATCAGACACTGAAGCTTTCTTT	CASSHFFGQGASDTEAFF
NA	TRBV20-1	TRBD1	TRBJ1-5	TGCAGTGCTCGGGACAGCGGTGGAAGTAGCAATCAGCCCCAGCATTTT	CSARDSGGSSNQPQHF
NA	TRBV6-2/TRBV6-3	NA	TRBJ1-1	TGTGCCAGCAGTTCGGCAGGGAACACTGAAGCTTTCTTT	CASSSAGNTEAFF
NA	TRBV6-5	NA	TRBJ2-5	TGTGCCAGCAGCCCTCCGGCGACGGAGACCCAGTACTTC	CASSPPATETQYF
NA	TRBV14	NA	TRBJ2-2	TGTGCCAGCAGCCAAGATGGGGGAGATTCAGGCACCGGGGAGCTGTTTTTT	CASSQDGGDSGTGELFF
once	TRBV12-3/TRBV12-4	TRBD1	TRBJ2-4	TGTGCCAGCAGTCCCCGCACCGGGACAGGCGCCAAAAACATTCAGTACTTC	CASSPRTGTGAKNIQYF
NA	TRBV29-1	TRBD1	TRBJ2-1	TGCAGCGTTACCGACAGGGGAAGGTCCTACAATGAGCAGTTCTTC	CSVTDRGRSYNEQFF
NA	TRBV4-3	TRBD2	TRBJ2-1	TGCGCCAGCAGCCAACCTTTAGCGGGGGGGCATGAGCAGTTCTTC	CASSQPLAGGHEQFF